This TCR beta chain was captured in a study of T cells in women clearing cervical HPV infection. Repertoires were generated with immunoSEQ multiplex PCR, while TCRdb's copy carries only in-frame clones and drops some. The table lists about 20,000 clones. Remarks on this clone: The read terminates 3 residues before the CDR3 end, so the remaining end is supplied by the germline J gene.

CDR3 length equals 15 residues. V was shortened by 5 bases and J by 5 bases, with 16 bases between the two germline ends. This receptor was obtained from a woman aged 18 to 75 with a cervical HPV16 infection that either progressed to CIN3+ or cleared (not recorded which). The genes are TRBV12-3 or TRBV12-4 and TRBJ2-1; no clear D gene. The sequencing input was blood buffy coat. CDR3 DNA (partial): TGTGCCAGCAGTCACGCCGGGTCCGCGAACAATGAG. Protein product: CASSHAGSANNE. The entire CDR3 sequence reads CASSHAGSANNEQFF.